The entry below describes one TCR beta chain. Its specificity is not known. Time point given: patch test 1, 2 weeks after DPC sensitization. As to treatment: therapeutic diphenylcyclopropenone sensitization with weekly scalp DPC. V was clipped by 0 bases and J by 5 bases, with 14 bases between them. Germline assignment: CDR1 SGDLS and CDR2 YYNGEE. This CDR3 is 15 amino acids long. Individual cDNA molecules in this library carried unique molecular identifiers. TCRdb itself ran the RACE reads through MiXCR, one entry per CDR3 protein. The data contain some 180,000 distinct CDR3 sequences, about a fifth of them singletons. The sample is drawn from a study of human T cells and chemical hapten exposure. Turning to the study itself: Subjects had 2% DPC placed on about 2 cm by about 2 cm of upper inner arm skin for sensitization.

General study results and limits: Relative to controls, expanded TCRs formed significantly more large CDR3 similarity clusters. TCRs at high frequency, those above 1 in 1000, did not change with DPC sensitization.

The chain uses TRBV9 and TRBJ1-2, with unresolved D. This material consisted of whole blood, taken in connection with sensitization to the hapten diphenylcyclopropenone (DPC). The receptor was isolated from a woman aged 45-65 years with alopecia areata. Some clones in this sample may be carry-over from other donors' samples. The CDR3: CASSVDAGAPYGYTF. CDR3 in DNA: TGTGCCAGCAGCGTAGATGCGGGCGCCCCATATGGCTACACCTTC. The full variable domain, completed using reference TRBV9 and TRBJ1-2, is DSGVTQTPKHLITATGQRVTLRCSPRSGDLSVYWYQQSLDQGLQFLIQYYNGEERAKGNILERFSAQQFPDLHSELNLSSLELGDSALYFCASSVDAGAPYGYTFGSGTRLTVV.